One and the same sample provided the 27 T cell receptor beta chains below, sequenced in a study of shared clonotypes between healthy human individuals. Produced via immunoSEQ multiplex PCR; TCRdb's table is partial and in-frame only. The table includes about 1.5 million clones, approximately 98% detected once. The sequencing sample was made of naive CD4+ T cells sorted from blood. Subset: CD45RA+ positively selected. The receptors were gathered from a man aged 30-40 years in good health.

The rearrangement uses TRBV9 and TRBJ1-1; D remains unclear. Between the trimmed V and J ends, which lost 3 bases and 0 bases, there was a span of 9 bases. CDR1 is SGDLS and CDR2 is YYNGEE in the germline V gene. The CDR3 spans 14 residues. The CDR3 DNA is TGTGCCAGCAGCGGACCCTATTTGAACACTGAAGCTTTCTTT. Translated: CASSGPYLNTEAFF.

The gene calls are TRBV28 and TRBJ1-1, with D possibly matching TRBD1 (6 bases). V was cut by 6 bases and J by 0 bases, with 11 bases left in between. This CDR3 is built from 14 residues. Germline values: CDR1 MDHEN, CDR2 SYDVKM. CDR3 loop: CASRGGRVNTEAFF. CDR3 in DNA: TGTGCCAGCAGGGGGGGCAGGGTGAACACTGAAGCTTTCTTT.

V and J are TRBV29-1 and TRBJ2-1; D unresolved. Germline lookup yields CDR1 SQVTM and CDR2 ANQGSEA. Between the trimmed V and J ends, which lost 3 bases and 5 bases, there was a span of 5 bases. The CDR3 has 11 amino acids. The CDR3 DNA is TGCAGCGTTGAGGATCACAATGAGCAGTTCTTC. This gives the protein CSVEDHNEQFF.

DNA of the CDR3: TGTGCCAGCAGCCAGTATCAAGCCCATGAGCAGTTCTTC. The encoded protein is CASSQYQAHEQFF. This rearrangement joins TRBV11-3 to TRBJ2-1; no definite D call. Germline CDR1 is SGHNT and CDR2 is YENEEA. This CDR3 comprises 13 residues. V dropped 5 bases and J dropped 8 bases, with 13 bases sitting between them. Using reference TRBV11-3 and TRBJ2-1 for the parts outside the CDR3, the full variable domain is EAGVVQSPRYKIIEKKQPVAFWCNPISGHNTLYWYLQNLGQGPELLIRYENEEAVDDSQLPKDRFSAERLKGVDSTLKIQPAELGDSAVYLCASSQYQAHEQFFGPGTRLTVL.

The chain employs TRBV5-1 and TRBJ2-5; 7 nucleotides line up with TRBD2. The CDR3 contains 14 residues. Germline CDR1 reads SGHRS; CDR2 reads YFSETQ. V gave up 0 bases and J gave up 7 bases; unmatched junction bases: 6. The CDR3 nucleotides read TGCGCCAGCAGCTTGGAACGGGAGGACGTGACCCAGTACTTC. As protein: CASSLEREDVTQYF.

The rearrangement links TRBV18 to TRBJ1-3, with 8 nucleotides matching TRBD1. Germline loops: CDR1 KGHSH, CDR2 LQKENI. Trimming removed 2 bases from V and 2 bases from J; junction bases left unmatched: 8. The CDR3 length is 17 residues. The CDR3 loop reads CASSPLGQGSTGNTIYF. CDR3 nucleotides: TGTGCCAGCTCACCATTAGGACAGGGCTCAACTGGAAACACCATATATTTT.

The rearrangement links TRBV9 to TRBJ2-7; D might be TRBD2 (5 bases). The V gene's germline CDR1 is SGDLS and CDR2 YYNGEE. The germline V and J ends were trimmed by 0 bases and 0 bases, with 13 bases remaining between them. This CDR3 has 16 amino acids. The CDR3 is CASSVASSGNSYEQYF. The CDR3 DNA sequence: TGTGCCAGCAGCGTAGCTAGCTCGGGGAACTCCTACGAGCAGTACTTC. The whole variable domain, remainder taken from reference TRBV9 and TRBJ2-7, is DSGVTQTPKHLITATGQRVTLRCSPRSGDLSVYWYQQSLDQGLQFLIQYYNGEERAKGNILERFSAQQFPDLHSELNLSSLELGDSALYFCASSVASSGNSYEQYFGPGTRLTVT.

A single count supports this clone. V and J are TRBV27 and TRBJ2-7; 10 bases agree with TRBD2. Trimming took 6 bases from V and 1 from J; bases not matched to a gene: 0. This CDR3 has 13 amino acids. The germline V gene has CDR1 MNHEY and CDR2 SMNVEV (reference sequence). CDR3 region: CASRLAGSYEQYF. The DNA for the CDR3 is TGTGCCAGCAGACTAGCGGGGTCCTACGAGCAGTACTTC.

This sequence joins TRBV18 and TRBJ2-1; the D gene could be TRBD1 or TRBD2 (5 bases each). Between the trimmed V and J ends, which lost 8 bases and 6 bases, there was a span of 11 bases. CDR3 size: 12 residues. Germline assignment: CDR1 KGHSH and CDR2 LQKENI. CDR3 region: CASRRDPNEQFF. The CDR3 DNA follows: TGTGCCAGCCGACGGGACCCCAATGAGCAGTTCTTC.

The chain uses TRBV21-1 and TRBJ1-1; TRBD1, the table's D call, was not compared with the DNA. TRBV21-1 is annotated as a pseudogene. The CDR3 is made up of 16 amino acids. The CDR3 sequence: CASTLYRAQVYTEAFF. The CDR3, as DNA: TGTGCCAGCACCCTCTACAGGGCGCAGGTATACACTGAAGCTTTCTTT.

The chain is built from TRBV10-3 and TRBJ1-5, with a tentative D call TRBD1 (6 bases). The V gene's germline CDR1 is ENHRY and CDR2 SYGVKD. There are 14 residues in the CDR3. Between the trimmed V and J ends, which lost 3 bases and 7 bases, there was a span of 13 bases. CDR3 sequence (DNA): TGTGCCATCAGTGAACGGGGGCCCTACCAGCCCCAGCATTTT. It encodes CAISERGPYQPQHF.

The V call is TRBV4-2, the J call TRBJ2-6, with D unresolved. Germline CDR1 is LGHNA and CDR2 is YNFKEQ. This CDR3 comprises 16 residues. V was trimmed by 0 bases and J by 4 bases, leaving 10 bases between them. For the CDR3, the DNA is TGTGCCAGCAGCCAAGATCTGGCGTGGGGGGCCAACGTCCTGACTTTC. This codes for CASSQDLAWGANVLTF.

The chain joins TRBV11-2 to TRBJ2-3, with D perhaps matching TRBD1 or TRBD2 (6 bases each). Germline assignment: CDR1 SGHAT and CDR2 FQNNGV. Trimming removed 6 bases from V and 4 bases from J, with 14 bases in between. There are 14 residues in the CDR3. CDR3 residues: CASRQGGRPDTQYF. In DNA, the CDR3 is TGTGCCAGCAGACAGGGAGGTCGGCCAGATACGCAGTATTTT. Variable domain in full (rest from reference TRBV11-2 and TRBJ2-3): EAGVAQSPRYKIIEKRQSVAFWCNPISGHATLYWYQQILGQGPKLLIQFQNNGVVDDSQLPKDRFSAERLKGVDSTLKIQPAKLEDSAVYLCASRQGGRPDTQYFGPGTRLTVL.

Comments on this clone: The same CDR3 is also encoded by other DNA sequences in this sample. V is TRBV19 and J is TRBJ1-5; no reliable D call. The CDR3 is 14 residues long. Germline-derived CDR1 and CDR2 are LNHDA and SQIVND (reference sequence). V gave up 2 bases and J gave up 3 bases, with 8 bases separating them. The CDR3 sequence: CASSISRNNQPQHF. The CDR3 DNA is TGTGCCAGTAGTATATCCCGGAACAATCAGCCCCAGCATTTT.

V is TRBV10-3 and J is TRBJ1-2, with 7 bases identical to TRBD1. V shed 4 bases, J shed 6 bases, and the junction held 2 bases outside the gene matches. There are 12 residues in the CDR3. Germline V CDR1 and CDR2: ENHRY, SYGVKD. The CDR3 region is CAISVQGDGYTF. CDR3 DNA sequence: TGTGCCATCAGTGTCCAGGGGGATGGCTACACCTTC.

The chain employs TRBV5-4 and TRBJ2-5, with TRBD2 identical over 9 bases. The CDR3 has 15 residues. In germline, CDR1 is SGHNT, CDR2 YYREEE (reference sequence). V trimming: 4 bases; J trimming: 5 bases; junction bases outside the gene matches: 9. The DNA for the CDR3 is TGTGCCAGCAGCGAGGCGGGAGGGCGAGGTGAGACCCAGTACTTC. It yields the protein CASSEAGGRGETQYF.

The CDR3 region is CASSLEHTGELFF. The DNA for the CDR3 is TGTGCCAGCAGCTTGGAGCACACCGGGGAGCTGTTTTTT. The V gene is TRBV7-2, the J gene TRBJ2-2; the D is unclear. V lost 3 bases and J 3 bases, leaving 5 bases between the germline ends. The CDR3 has 13 residues. Germline CDR1 SGHTA, CDR2 FQGNSA.

The chain employs TRBV9 and TRBJ2-2; a weak D match, TRBD2 (6 bases). Germline loops: CDR1 SGDLS, CDR2 YYNGEE. The CDR3 runs 13 residues. Trimming removed 5 bases at V and 7 bases at J, with 12 bases between. DNA of the CDR3: TGTGCCAGCAGTTATAGCGGACGCGGGGAGCTGTTTTTT. Amino acids: CASSYSGRGELFF.

This clone was seen only once. The CDR3 spells CASSLGPGDEQYF. The CDR3 region has the DNA TGTGCCAGCAGTTTGGGGCCGGGCGACGAGCAGTACTTC. The chain links TRBV28 to TRBJ2-7; a weak D match, TRBD1 (5 bases). Germline V CDR1 and CDR2: MDHEN, SYDVKM. The V end was cut by 3 bases, the J end by 5 bases, with 11 bases between. This CDR3 is built from 13 residues.

The chain has TRBV5-4 and TRBJ2-1; 14 nucleotides align to TRBD2. The CDR3 is made up of 15 amino acids. Germline V gene sequence: CDR1 SGHNT, CDR2 YYREEE (reference sequence). With 4 bases clipped from V and 9 bases from J, the junction kept 6 bases outside the gene matches. As DNA, the CDR3 is TGTGCCAGCAGCCAGGGACTAGCGGGAGCTTCTGAGCAGTTCTTC. Translation gives CASSQGLAGASEQFF.

This clone has just one count. The gene calls are TRBV9 and TRBJ2-7; 9 bases map to TRBD2. Trimming at V came to 0 bases and at J to 5 bases, leaving 9 bases not matched to a gene. The germline V gene has CDR1 SGDLS and CDR2 YYNGEE. This CDR3 is built from 16 residues. The CDR3 DNA sequence: TGTGCCAGCAGCGTAGCCTCGACTAGCGGACTTGACGAGCAGTACTTC. This encodes CASSVASTSGLDEQYF.

This chain connects TRBV18 to TRBJ2-2, with D possibly matching TRBD2 (6 bases). V lost 0 bases and J lost 6, with 11 bases in between. The germline V gene encodes CDR1 KGHSH and CDR2 LQKENI. This CDR3 spans 15 amino acids. CDR3: CASSPPSGSAGELFF. The CDR3 nucleotides are TGTGCCAGCTCACCACCTTCCGGGAGTGCCGGGGAGCTGTTTTTT.

Only one count was recorded for this clone. The CDR3 region is CASSIRPGGTDNTGELFF. CDR3 DNA sequence: TGTGCCAGTAGTATACGGCCGGGAGGGACAGACAACACCGGGGAGCTGTTTTTT. V is TRBV19 and J is TRBJ2-2; D might be TRBD2 (8 bases). In germline, CDR1 is LNHDA, CDR2 SQIVND (reference sequence). CDR3 length: 18 residues. V was cut by 2 bases and J by 2 bases, with 18 bases left in between. Looking up the rest from reference TRBV19 and TRBJ2-2 gives the full variable domain: DGGITQSPKYLFRKEGQNVTLSCEQNLNHDAMYWYRQDPGQGLRLIYYSQIVNDFQKGDIAEGYSVSREKKESFPLTVTSAQKNPTAFYLCASSIRPGGTDNTGELFFGEGSRLTVL.

The V and J genes are TRBV6-5 and TRBJ2-7; unclear D gene. V shed 8 bases and J shed 2 bases, with 16 bases lying between them. Per germline, CDR1 MNHEY and CDR2 SVGAGI. The CDR3 totals 14 residues. The chain's CDR3 is CASRLGPRTYEQYF. CDR3 coding DNA: TGTGCCAGCCGCCTCGGCCCGAGGACCTACGAGCAGTACTTC.

The V and J genes are TRBV6-1 and TRBJ2-2, with D possibly matching TRBD2 (5 bases). The CDR3 has 16 amino acids. Trimming pared 4 bases from V and 6 bases from J, leaving 18 bases between. Germline V lookup: CDR1 MNHNS, CDR2 SASEGT. The CDR3 DNA reads TGTGCCAGCAGTGGAAGCGGCCCGGGAAAATCCGGGGAGCTGTTTTTT. This encodes CASSGSGPGKSGELFF.

The J gene is TRBJ2-1, the V gene TRBV9; D gene unclear. Germline V gene sequence: CDR1 SGDLS, CDR2 YYNGEE. Deletions cut 0 bases from V and 4 bases from J, with 5 bases between. The CDR3 sequence is 13 residues long. The CDR3 nucleotides read TGTGCCAGCAGCGTAGACTGGTACAATGAGCAGTTCTTC. Amino acids: CASSVDWYNEQFF. Supplemented by reference TRBV9 and TRBJ2-1, the full variable domain reads DSGVTQTPKHLITATGQRVTLRCSPRSGDLSVYWYQQSLDQGLQFLIQYYNGEERAKGNILERFSAQQFPDLHSELNLSSLELGDSALYFCASSVDWYNEQFFGPGTRLTVL.

The V gene is TRBV5-1, the J gene TRBJ2-3; tentatively, D is TRBD1 or TRBD2 (6 bases each). The V gene's germline CDR1 is SGHRS and CDR2 YFSETQ. CDR3 length: 16 amino acids. Trimming stripped 0 bases from V and 6 bases from J, with 17 bases between. The CDR3: CASSLAAGGQVDTQYF. CDR3 DNA: TGCGCCAGCAGCTTGGCCGCCGGGGGACAAGTGGATACGCAGTATTTT. The full variable domain, rest sourced from reference TRBV5-1 and TRBJ2-3, is KAGVTQTPRYLIKTRGQQVTLSCSPISGHRSVSWYQQTPGQGLQFLFEYFSETQRNKGNFPGRFSGRQFSNSRSEMNVSTLELGDSALYLCASSLAAGGQVDTQYFGPGTRLTVL.